The 20 T cell receptor beta chains given below trace back to one sample, sequenced in a study of cytomegalovirus exposure and HLA in healthy donors. Both 60 Vbeta primers and 13 Jbeta primers went into the PCR. Libraries were prepared by immunoSEQ multiplex PCR; TCRdb keeps only in-frame clonotypes and omits some of them. The sample lists roughly 170,000 clones; roughly 80% were seen once. The sample comprised PBMCs. These TCRs come from a woman between 18 and 30 years old in good health and CMV-seronegative.

The chain carries TRBV5-1 and TRBJ1-5; 10 nucleotides agree with TRBD1. Germline CDR1 SGHRS, CDR2 YFSETQ. After removal of 4 bases from V and 7 bases from J, the junction contained 8 bases not matched to a gene. The CDR3 totals 15 residues. Here the CDR3 reads CASSVTGTGEQPQHF. The CDR3 region has the DNA TGCGCCAGCAGCGTAACCGGGACAGGGGAACAGCCCCAGCATTTT. Using reference TRBV5-1 and TRBJ1-5 for the parts outside the CDR3, the full variable domain is KAGVTQTPRYLIKTRGQQVTLSCSPISGHRSVSWYQQTPGQGLQFLFEYFSETQRNKGNFPGRFSGRQFSNSRSEMNVSTLELGDSALYLCASSVTGTGEQPQHFGDGTRLSIL.

V usage is TRBV5-4 and J usage is TRBJ2-5; a weak D match, TRBD2 (6 bases). Trimming pared 2 bases from V and 5 bases from J, leaving 19 bases between. Germline V gives CDR1 SGHNT, CDR2 YYREEE (reference sequence). The CDR3 sequence is 16 residues long. The CDR3 here is CASSLGAGGSRETQYF. The CDR3 DNA reads TGTGCCAGCAGCTTAGGAGCGGGCGGGTCGCGGGAGACCCAGTACTTC.

The chain uses TRBV28 and TRBJ2-7; TRBD1 matches at 9 bases. The CDR3 runs 14 residues. The trim removed 5 bases at V and 2 bases at J, leaving 4 bases unmatched. Looked up from germline, CDR1 is MDHEN and CDR2 is SYDVKM. Here the CDR3 DNA reads TGTGCCAGCAGTAGGGACAGGGTAGCCTACGAGCAGTACTTC. Translation: CASSRDRVAYEQYF. Together with reference TRBV28 and TRBJ2-7, the CDR3 gives the full variable domain: DVKVTQSSRYLVKRTGEKVFLECVQDMDHENMFWYRQDPGLGLRLIYFSYDVKMKEKGDIPEGYSVSREKKERFSLILESASTNQTSMYLCASSRDRVAYEQYFGPGTRLTVT.

V is TRBV5-1 and J is TRBJ2-1; TRBD2 aligns across 14 bases. The V gene's germline CDR1 is SGHRS and CDR2 YFSETQ. CDR3 length: 16 residues. With V trimmed by 4 bases and J by 7 bases, 7 bases remained unmatched. CDR3 protein: CASSKGLAGVWNEQFF. As DNA, the CDR3 is TGCGCCAGCAGCAAGGGACTAGCGGGAGTTTGGAATGAGCAGTTCTTC.

This clone has a handful of counts. The chain links TRBV5-1 to TRBJ2-1, with D unclear. Trimming took 2 bases from V and 3 from J, leaving 3 bases between them. This CDR3 spans 12 amino acids. Germline CDR1 reads SGHRS; CDR2 reads YFSETQ. The chain's CDR3 is CASSFNYNEQFF. DNA for the CDR3: TGCGCCAGCAGCTTTAACTACAATGAGCAGTTCTTC.

CDR3 region: CASSFGLAGPNEQFF. CDR3 nucleotides: TGCGCCAGCAGCTTTGGACTAGCGGGCCCCAATGAGCAGTTCTTC. The chain has TRBV5-1 and TRBJ2-1; TRBD2 agrees at 11 bases. The CDR3 has 15 residues. V shed 2 bases and J 6 bases; nucleotides not matched to a gene: 4. Germline assignment: CDR1 SGHRS and CDR2 YFSETQ. The full variable domain, its missing parts supplied by reference TRBV5-1 and TRBJ2-1, is KAGVTQTPRYLIKTRGQQVTLSCSPISGHRSVSWYQQTPGQGLQFLFEYFSETQRNKGNFPGRFSGRQFSNSRSEMNVSTLELGDSALYLCASSFGLAGPNEQFFGPGTRLTVL.

The rearrangement links TRBV6-1 to TRBJ2-5; D is perhaps TRBD2 (6 bases). The J call may be mistaken, given a closer DNA end match to TRBJ2-7. From germline, CDR1 is MNHNS and CDR2 SASEGT. The CDR3 is 13 residues long. The CDR3 DNA sequence: TGTGCCAGCAGTGAAGCGACTAGTTACGAGCAGTACTTC. This encodes CASSEATSYEQYF.

The gene calls are TRBV28 and TRBJ2-5, with D perhaps TRBD1 (7 bases). The CDR3 is 14 amino acids. CDR1 and CDR2 (germline): MDHEN, SYDVKM. V was cut by 8 bases and J by 2 bases, with 15 bases left in between. As DNA, the CDR3 is TGTGCCAGCGGTGGAGGGGGCGGGCAAGAGACCCAGTACTTC. This translates into CASGGGGGQETQYF.

This chain links TRBV6-5 with TRBJ2-7, with 10 bases fitting TRBD1. CDR1 and CDR2 from the germline V gene are MNHEY and SVGAGI. This CDR3 contains 14 residues. Trimming removed 7 bases from V and 6 bases from J; junction bases left unmatched: 9. Written as DNA, the CDR3 is TGTGCCAGCACCCAGACAGGGGGCCGCGGCGAGCAGTACTTC. Protein: CASTQTGGRGEQYF.

The chain combines TRBV28 with TRBJ1-6, with D possibly TRBD1 on 5 matching bases. The CDR3 extends over 16 amino acids. V shed 2 bases and J shed 9 bases, with 17 bases lying between them. Germline CDR1 reads MDHEN; CDR2 reads SYDVKM. The CDR3 nucleotides read TGTGCCAGCAGTTTAATCCAACTGGGTCAGGGTTCACCCCTCCACTTT. Its protein product is CASSLIQLGQGSPLHF.

This clone was recorded only once. At one of its ends the junction is not consistent with the germline gene, which may arise from a read error. The V and J genes are TRBV6-1 and TRBJ2-2, with 12 bases identical to TRBD2. The CDR3 extends over 15 amino acids. Germline V CDR1 and CDR2: MNHNS, SASEGT. This chain's CDR3 is CASSELAGGPGELLF. CDR3 bases: TGTGCCAGCAGTGAACTAGCGGGAGGGCCCGGGGAGCTGCTTTTT.

Regarding this clone: Germline and junction disagree at one end, which may indicate a read error. The chain links TRBV6-5 to TRBJ1-1; 8 bases align to TRBD1. From germline, CDR1 is MNHEY and CDR2 SVGAGI. This CDR3 contains 16 residues. The CDR3 region is CASSYSMGQVPTLGVF. The CDR3 DNA sequence: TGTGCCAGCAGTTACTCTATGGGACAGGTGCCAACCCTGGGGGTCTTT.

This clone has only a few counts. The V and J genes are TRBV25-1 and TRBJ1-1, with D hard to call. This CDR3 has 13 residues. Looked up from germline, CDR1 is MGHDK and CDR2 is SYGVNS. Trimming shortened V by 6 bases and J by 1 base, and 9 bases separated the two germline ends. CDR3 loop: CASRDYKNTEAFF. The CDR3 region has the DNA TGTGCCAGCAGGGACTACAAGAACACTGAAGCTTTCTTT.

This chain connects TRBV7-2 to TRBJ1-3; 8 bases are shared with TRBD1. The V gene's germline CDR1 is SGHTA and CDR2 FQGNSA. J was trimmed by 4 bases and V by 5 bases; bases with no gene match: 7. The CDR3 sequence is 15 residues long. The CDR3 sequence is CASSLATGVGNTIYF. CDR3 DNA: TGTGCCAGCAGCCTTGCGACAGGGGTCGGAAACACCATATATTTT.

This rearrangement joins TRBV28 to TRBJ1-2; D may be TRBD1 (6 bases). Trimming removed 7 bases at V and 4 bases at J, with 10 bases between. The CDR3 runs to 12 residues. The V gene's germline CDR1 is MDHEN and CDR2 SYDVKM. CDR3 residues: CASKQGRYGYTF. The DNA of the CDR3 is TGTGCCAGCAAACAGGGACGCTATGGCTACACCTTC.

V and J are TRBV11-2 and TRBJ2-7, with D possibly matching TRBD2 (6 bases). The CDR3 sequence is 18 residues long. Trimming took off 3 bases at V and 0 bases at J, with 21 bases between the two ends. CDR1 is SGHAT and CDR2 is FQNNGV in the germline V gene. This chain's CDR3 is CASSLARGVYSISYEQYF. CDR3 in DNA: TGTGCCAGCAGCTTGGCGCGCGGGGTTTACAGCATCTCCTACGAGCAGTACTTC.

This clone was counted a single time. This chain links TRBV5-1 with TRBJ2-6; a possible D gene is TRBD2 (5 bases). V was trimmed by 3 bases and J by 0 bases, leaving 7 bases between them. Germline V gives CDR1 SGHRS, CDR2 YFSETQ. This CDR3 spans 15 amino acids. This chain's CDR3 is CASSSGDSGANVLTF. CDR3 DNA sequence: TGCGCCAGCAGCTCCGGGGACTCTGGGGCCAACGTCCTGACTTTC.

V usage is TRBV7-8 and J usage is TRBJ2-5; D may be TRBD2 (6 bases). The closer fit of TRBJ2-7 to the DNA end suggests the J call may be wrong. CDR3 length: 15 residues. Germline V gene lookup returns CDR1 SGHVS and CDR2 FQNEAQ. The DNA for the CDR3 is TGTGCCAGCAGCTTTACGGCGGAGGGCCGCTACGAGCAGTACTTC. Translation: CASSFTAEGRYEQYF.

The chain links TRBV18 to TRBJ2-3; 8 positions match TRBD1. Germline trimming cut 2 bases from V and 3 bases from J; bases unmatched to any gene: 7. Germline V gene data show CDR1 as KGHSH and CDR2 as LQKENI. This CDR3 is built from 16 residues. CDR3 protein: CASSPSSGGWTDTQYF. The DNA for the CDR3 is TGTGCCAGCTCACCATCGTCAGGGGGCTGGACAGATACGCAGTATTTT.

This sequence joins TRBV28 and TRBJ1-1, with 9 bases fitting TRBD1. CDR3 length: 16 amino acids. J was trimmed by 1 base and V by 5 bases; bases with no gene match: 8. Germline V gene lookup returns CDR1 MDHEN and CDR2 SYDVKM. The CDR3 DNA sequence: TGTGCCAGCAGTCCAATGGGACAGGGTTCGAACACTGAAGCTTTCTTT. It specifies CASSPMGQGSNTEAFF. Combining the CDR3 with reference TRBV28 and TRBJ1-1 gives the whole variable domain DVKVTQSSRYLVKRTGEKVFLECVQDMDHENMFWYRQDPGLGLRLIYFSYDVKMKEKGDIPEGYSVSREKKERFSLILESASTNQTSMYLCASSPMGQGSNTEAFFGQGTRLTVV.